Below are 5 T cell receptor beta chains sequenced from a single sample in a study of identical twins. TCRdb re-called the 5' RACE reads through MiXCR, storing one row per CDR3 protein. The table includes about 240,000 distinct CDR3 sequences, roughly a tenth detected once. Sequenced sample: memory T cells sorted from blood. The receptors originated from a man between 45 and 60 years old in good health.

This clonotype was detected only a few times. This sequence joins TRBV4-2 and TRBJ1-6, with no clear D. Germline values: CDR1 LGHNA, CDR2 YNFKEQ. The CDR3 loop spans 16 amino acids. V was shortened by 0 bases and J by 7 bases, with 13 bases between the two germline ends. DNA for the CDR3: TGTGCCAGCAGCCAAGATACGAGGGCTGGAAATTCACCCCTCCACTTT. This translates into CASSQDTRAGNSPLHF.

This clonotype was seen many times. The V call is TRBV4-2, the J call TRBJ2-1, with D possibly matching TRBD2 (5 bases). V gave up 1 base and J gave up 5 bases, with 6 bases separating them. Germline V CDR1 and CDR2: LGHNA, YNFKEQ. This CDR3 region has 13 residues. CDR3 protein: CASSQVGDNEQFF. In nucleotides, the CDR3 is TGTGCCAGCAGCCAAGTCGGGGACAATGAGCAGTTCTTC.

The rearrangement uses TRBV5-1 and TRBJ1-5, with D maybe TRBD1 (5 bases). The CDR3 extends over 14 amino acids. Germline CDR1 reads SGHRS; CDR2 reads YFSETQ. With 4 bases removed from V and 7 bases from J, the gap between germline ends came to 15 bases. The CDR3, as DNA: TGCGCCAGCAGCCCCGGGGCGGAGGGGCAGCCCCAGCATTTT. It yields the protein CASSPGAEGQPQHF.

This clonotype has ten or more counts. V is TRBV6-2 or TRBV6-3 and J is TRBJ1-1; the D gene is possibly TRBD1 (6 bases). The CDR3 is made up of 17 amino acids. Per germline, CDR1 MNHEY and CDR2 SVGEGT. V lost 2 bases and J lost 0, with 16 bases in between. CDR3 DNA sequence: TGTGCCAGCAGTTACGATATCACAGGGCTCATGAACACTGAAGCTTTCTTT. It yields the protein CASSYDITGLMNTEAFF.

The chain combines TRBV7-2 with TRBJ2-7; TRBD1 matches at 8 bases. V lost 1 base and J lost 3; bases outside the gene matches: 11. Germline V gene lookup returns CDR1 SGHTA and CDR2 FQGNSA. The CDR3 is 17 residues long. The CDR3 DNA is TGTGCCAGCAGCTTAGTCACGTCGGGACAGGCCGTCTACGAGCAGTACTTC. Protein: CASSLVTSGQAVYEQYF.